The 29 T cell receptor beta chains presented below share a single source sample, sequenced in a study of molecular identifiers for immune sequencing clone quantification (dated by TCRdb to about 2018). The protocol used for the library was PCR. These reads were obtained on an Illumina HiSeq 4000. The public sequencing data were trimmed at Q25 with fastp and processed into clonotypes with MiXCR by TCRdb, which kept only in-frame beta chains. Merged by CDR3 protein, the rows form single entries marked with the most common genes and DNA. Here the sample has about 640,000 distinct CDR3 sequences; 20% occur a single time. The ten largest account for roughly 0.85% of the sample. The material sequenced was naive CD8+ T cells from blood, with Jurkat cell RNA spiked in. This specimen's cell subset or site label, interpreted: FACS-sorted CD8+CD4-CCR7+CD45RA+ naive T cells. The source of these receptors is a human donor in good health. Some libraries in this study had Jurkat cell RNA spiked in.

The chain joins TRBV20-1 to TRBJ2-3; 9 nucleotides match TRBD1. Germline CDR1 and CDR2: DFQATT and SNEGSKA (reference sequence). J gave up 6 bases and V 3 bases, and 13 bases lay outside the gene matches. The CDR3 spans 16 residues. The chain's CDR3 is CSASNFSGQGLDTQYF. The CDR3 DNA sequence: TGCAGTGCTAGTAACTTTTCTGGACAGGGGCTTGATACGCAGTATTTT.

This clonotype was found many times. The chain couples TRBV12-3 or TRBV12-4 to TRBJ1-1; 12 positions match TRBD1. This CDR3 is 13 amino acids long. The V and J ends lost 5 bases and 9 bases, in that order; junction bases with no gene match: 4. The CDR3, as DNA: TGTGCCAGCAGTATTGGGACAGGGGGCCAAGCTTTCTTT. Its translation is CASSIGTGGQAFF.

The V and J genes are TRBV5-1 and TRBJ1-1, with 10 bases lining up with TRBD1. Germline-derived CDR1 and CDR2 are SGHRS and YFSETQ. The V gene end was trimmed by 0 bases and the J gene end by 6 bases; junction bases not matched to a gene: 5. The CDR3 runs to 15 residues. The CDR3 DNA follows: TGCGCCAGCAGCTTGGGACAGGGGGCCACCGCTGAAGCTTTCTTT. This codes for CASSLGQGATAEAFF. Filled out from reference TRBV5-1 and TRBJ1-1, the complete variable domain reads KAGVTQTPRYLIKTRGQQVTLSCSPISGHRSVSWYQQTPGQGLQFLFEYFSETQRNKGNFPGRFSGRQFSNSRSEMNVSTLELGDSALYLCASSLGQGATAEAFFGQGTRLTVV.

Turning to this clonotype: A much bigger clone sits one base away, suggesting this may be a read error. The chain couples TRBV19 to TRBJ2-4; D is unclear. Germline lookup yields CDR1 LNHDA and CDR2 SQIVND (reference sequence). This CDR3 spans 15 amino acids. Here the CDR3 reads CVSSIGPQVENIQYF. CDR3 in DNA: TGTGTCAGTAGTATCGGCCCTCAGGTAGAAAACATTCAGTACTTC.

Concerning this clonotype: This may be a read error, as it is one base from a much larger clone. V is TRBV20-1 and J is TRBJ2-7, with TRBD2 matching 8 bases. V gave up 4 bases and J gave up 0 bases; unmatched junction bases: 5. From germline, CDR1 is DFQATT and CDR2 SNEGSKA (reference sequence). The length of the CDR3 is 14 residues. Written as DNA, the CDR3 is TGCAGTGCTACCCAGCGGGGGAACTCCTACGAGCAGTACTTC. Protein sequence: CSATQRGNSYEQYF.

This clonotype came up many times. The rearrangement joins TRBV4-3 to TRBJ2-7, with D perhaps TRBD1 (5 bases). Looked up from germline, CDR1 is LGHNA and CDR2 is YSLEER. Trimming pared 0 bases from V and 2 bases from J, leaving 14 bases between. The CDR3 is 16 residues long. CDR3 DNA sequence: TGCGCCAGCAGCCAAGATCTCAGGGTTTCGGCCTACGAGCAGTACTTC. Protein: CASSQDLRVSAYEQYF.

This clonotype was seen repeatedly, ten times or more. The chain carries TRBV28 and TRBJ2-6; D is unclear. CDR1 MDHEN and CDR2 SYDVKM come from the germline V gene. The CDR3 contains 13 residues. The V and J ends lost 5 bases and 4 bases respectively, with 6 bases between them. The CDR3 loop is CASSLGGANVLTF. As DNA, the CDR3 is TGTGCCAGCAGTCTCGGAGGGGCCAACGTCCTGACTTTC.

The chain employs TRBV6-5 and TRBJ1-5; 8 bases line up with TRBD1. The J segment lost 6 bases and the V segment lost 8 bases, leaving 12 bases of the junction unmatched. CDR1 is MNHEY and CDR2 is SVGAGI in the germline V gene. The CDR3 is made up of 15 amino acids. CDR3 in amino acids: CASGPGQVWSQPQHF. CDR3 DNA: TGTGCCAGCGGCCCGGGACAGGTATGGTCTCAGCCCCAGCATTTT.

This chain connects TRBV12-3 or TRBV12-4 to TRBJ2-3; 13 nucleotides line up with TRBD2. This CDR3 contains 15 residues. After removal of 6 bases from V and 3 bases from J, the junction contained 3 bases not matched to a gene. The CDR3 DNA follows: TGTGCCAGCAGCGGGACTAGCGGGAAAACAGATACGCAGTATTTT. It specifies CASSGTSGKTDTQYF.

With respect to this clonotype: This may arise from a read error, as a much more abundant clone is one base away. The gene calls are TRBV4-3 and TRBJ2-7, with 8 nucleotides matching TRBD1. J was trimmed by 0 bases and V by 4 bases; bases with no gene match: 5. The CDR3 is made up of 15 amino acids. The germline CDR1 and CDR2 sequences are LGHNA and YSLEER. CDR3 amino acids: CASSPWTGNSYEQYF. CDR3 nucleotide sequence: TGCGCCAGCAGCCCCTGGACAGGGAACTCCTACGAGCAGTACTTC.

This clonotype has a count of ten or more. The CDR3 bases are TGTGCCAGCAGTATACTAGGGGTGGGTCAGCCCCAGCATTTT. Protein product: CASSILGVGQPQHF. The chain has TRBV27 and TRBJ1-5; TRBD1 might be the D (5 bases). Per the germline V gene, CDR1 is MNHEY and CDR2 is SMNVEV (reference sequence). CDR3 length: 14 residues. Deletions cut 5 bases from V and 6 bases from J, with 14 bases between.

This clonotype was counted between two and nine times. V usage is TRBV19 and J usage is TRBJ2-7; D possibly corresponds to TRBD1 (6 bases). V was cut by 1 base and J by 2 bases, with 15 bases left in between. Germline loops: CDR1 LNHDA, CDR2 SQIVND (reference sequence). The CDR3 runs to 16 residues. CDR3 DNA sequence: TGTGCCAGTAGTATAGGGGCAGGGGTAGGGACCTACGAGCAGTACTTC. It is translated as CASSIGAGVGTYEQYF.

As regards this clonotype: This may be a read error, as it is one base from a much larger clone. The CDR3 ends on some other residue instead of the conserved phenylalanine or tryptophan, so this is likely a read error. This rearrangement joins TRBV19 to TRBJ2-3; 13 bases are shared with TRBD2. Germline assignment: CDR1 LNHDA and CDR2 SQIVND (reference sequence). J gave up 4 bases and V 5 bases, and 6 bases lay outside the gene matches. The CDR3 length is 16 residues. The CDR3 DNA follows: TGTGCCAGTAGTCCAGGACTAGCGGGAGTCGCAGATACGCAGTATCTT. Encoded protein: CASSPGLAGVADTQYL.

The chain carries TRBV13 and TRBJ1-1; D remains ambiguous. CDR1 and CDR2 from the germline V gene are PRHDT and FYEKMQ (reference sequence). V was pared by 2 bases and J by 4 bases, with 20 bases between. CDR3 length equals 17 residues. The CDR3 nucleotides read TGTGCCAGCAGCTTAAGTGGCAGGCCGGTTTGGGTCACTGAAGCTTTCTTT. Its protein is CASSLSGRPVWVTEAFF.

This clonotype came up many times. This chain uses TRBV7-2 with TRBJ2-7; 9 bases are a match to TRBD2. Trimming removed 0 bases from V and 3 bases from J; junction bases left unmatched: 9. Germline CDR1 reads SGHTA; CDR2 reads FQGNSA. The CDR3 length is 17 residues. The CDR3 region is CASSLARGLAGNYEQYF. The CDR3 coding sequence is TGTGCCAGCAGCTTAGCTCGAGGGCTAGCGGGAAACTACGAGCAGTACTTC.

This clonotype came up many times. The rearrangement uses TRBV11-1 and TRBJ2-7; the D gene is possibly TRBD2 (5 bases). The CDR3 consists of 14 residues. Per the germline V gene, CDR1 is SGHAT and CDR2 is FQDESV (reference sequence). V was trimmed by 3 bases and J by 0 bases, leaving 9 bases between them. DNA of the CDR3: TGTGCCAGCAGCTTTCTAGGGAGCTCCTACGAGCAGTACTTC. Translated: CASSFLGSSYEQYF. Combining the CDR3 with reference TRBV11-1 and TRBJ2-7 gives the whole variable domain EAEVAQSPRYKITEKSQAVAFWCDPISGHATLYWYRQILGQGPELLVQFQDESVVDDSQLPKDRFSAERLKGVDSTLKIQPAELGDSAMYLCASSFLGSSYEQYFGPGTRLTVT.

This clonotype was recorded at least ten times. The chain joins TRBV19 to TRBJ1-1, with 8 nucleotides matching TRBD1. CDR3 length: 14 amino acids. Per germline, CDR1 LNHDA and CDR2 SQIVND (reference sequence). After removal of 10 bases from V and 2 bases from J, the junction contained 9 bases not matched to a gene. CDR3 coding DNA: TGTGCCACCCAGCCGGGACAGGCAAACACTGAAGCTTTCTTT. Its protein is CATQPGQANTEAFF. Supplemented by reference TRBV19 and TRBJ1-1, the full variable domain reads DGGITQSPKYLFRKEGQNVTLSCEQNLNHDAMYWYRQDPGQGLRLIYYSQIVNDFQKGDIAEGYSVSREKKESFPLTVTSAQKNPTAFYLCATQPGQANTEAFFGQGTRLTVV.

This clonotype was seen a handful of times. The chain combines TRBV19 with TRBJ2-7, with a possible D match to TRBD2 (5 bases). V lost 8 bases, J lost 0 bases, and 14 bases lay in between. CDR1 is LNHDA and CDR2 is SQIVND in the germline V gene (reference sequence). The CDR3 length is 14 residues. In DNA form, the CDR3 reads TGTGCCAGTCGGAGTAGCGCGTTCTCCTACGAGCAGTACTTC. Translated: CASRSSAFSYEQYF.

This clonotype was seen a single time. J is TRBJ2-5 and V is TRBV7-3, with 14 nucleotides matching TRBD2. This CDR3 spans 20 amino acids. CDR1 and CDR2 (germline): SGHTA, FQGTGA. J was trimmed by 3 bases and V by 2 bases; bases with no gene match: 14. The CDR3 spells CASSLEGWGTSGRGKETQYF. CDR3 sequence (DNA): TGTGCCAGCAGCTTAGAGGGGTGGGGGACTAGCGGGAGAGGTAAAGAGACCCAGTACTTC.

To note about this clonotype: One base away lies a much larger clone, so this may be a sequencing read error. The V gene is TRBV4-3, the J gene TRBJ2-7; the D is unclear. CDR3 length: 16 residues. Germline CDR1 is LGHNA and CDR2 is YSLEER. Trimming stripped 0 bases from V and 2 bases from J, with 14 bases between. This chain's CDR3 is CASSQDLTGRAYEQYF. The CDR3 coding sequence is TGCGCCAGCAGCCAAGATTTGACTGGTAGGGCCTACGAGCAGTACTTC.

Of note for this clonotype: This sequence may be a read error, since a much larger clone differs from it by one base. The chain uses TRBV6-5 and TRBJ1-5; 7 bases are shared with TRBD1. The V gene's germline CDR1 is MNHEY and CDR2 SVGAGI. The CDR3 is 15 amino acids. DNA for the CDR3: TGTGCCATCAGTAACGGGGACAGACGTAATCAGCCCCAGCATTTT. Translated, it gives CAISNGDRRNQPQHF.

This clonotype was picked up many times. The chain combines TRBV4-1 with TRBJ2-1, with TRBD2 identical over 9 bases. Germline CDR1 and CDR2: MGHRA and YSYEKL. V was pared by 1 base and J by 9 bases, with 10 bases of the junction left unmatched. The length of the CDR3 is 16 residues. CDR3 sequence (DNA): TGCGCCAGCAGCCAAGTATTGCGGGGGGGCCGGGGTGAGCAGTTCTTC. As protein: CASSQVLRGGRGEQFF.

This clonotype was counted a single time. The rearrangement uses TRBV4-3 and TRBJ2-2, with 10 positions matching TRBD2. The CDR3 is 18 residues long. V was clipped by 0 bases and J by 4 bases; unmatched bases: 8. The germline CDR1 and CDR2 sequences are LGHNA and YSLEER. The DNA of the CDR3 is TGCGCCAGCAGCCAAGACTCCAGCGGGGGGGCCTTCACCGGGGAGCTGTTTTTT. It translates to CASSQDSSGGAFTGELFF.

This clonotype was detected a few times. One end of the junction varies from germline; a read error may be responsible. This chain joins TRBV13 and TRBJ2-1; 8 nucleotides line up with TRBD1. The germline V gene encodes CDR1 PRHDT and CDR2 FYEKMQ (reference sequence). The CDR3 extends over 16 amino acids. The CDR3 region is CASSTSDRGSYNEQFF. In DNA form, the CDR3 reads TGTGCCAGCAGCACCTCAGACAGGGGCTCCTACAATGAGCAGTTCTTT.

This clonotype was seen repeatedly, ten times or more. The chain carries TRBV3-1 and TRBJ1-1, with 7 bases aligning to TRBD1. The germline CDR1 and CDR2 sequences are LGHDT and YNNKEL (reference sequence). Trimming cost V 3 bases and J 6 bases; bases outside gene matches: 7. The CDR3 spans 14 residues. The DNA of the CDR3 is TGTGCCAGCAGCCACCCAGGGGGAGAACCTGAAGCTTTCTTT. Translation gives CASSHPGGEPEAFF.

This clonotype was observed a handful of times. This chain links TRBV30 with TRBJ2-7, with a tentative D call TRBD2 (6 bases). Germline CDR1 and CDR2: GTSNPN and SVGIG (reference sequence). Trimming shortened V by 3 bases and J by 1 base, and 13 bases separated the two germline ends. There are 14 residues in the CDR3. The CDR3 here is CAWSTFGGSYEQYF. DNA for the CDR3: TGTGCCTGGAGCACATTTGGGGGGTCCTACGAGCAGTACTTC.

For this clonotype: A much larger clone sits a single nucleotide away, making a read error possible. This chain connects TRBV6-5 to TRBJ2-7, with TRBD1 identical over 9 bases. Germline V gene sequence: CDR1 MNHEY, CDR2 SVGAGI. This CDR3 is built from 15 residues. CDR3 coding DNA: TGTGTCAGCAGTTACCCAATGGGACAGGGCTACGAGCAGTACTTC. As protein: CVSSYPMGQGYEQYF.

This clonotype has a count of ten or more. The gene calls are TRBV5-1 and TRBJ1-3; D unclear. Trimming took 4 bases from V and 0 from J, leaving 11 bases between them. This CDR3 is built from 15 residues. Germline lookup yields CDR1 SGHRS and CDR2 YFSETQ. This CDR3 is CASSPGLHSGNTIYF. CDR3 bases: TGCGCCAGCAGCCCTGGACTCCACTCTGGAAACACCATATATTTT.

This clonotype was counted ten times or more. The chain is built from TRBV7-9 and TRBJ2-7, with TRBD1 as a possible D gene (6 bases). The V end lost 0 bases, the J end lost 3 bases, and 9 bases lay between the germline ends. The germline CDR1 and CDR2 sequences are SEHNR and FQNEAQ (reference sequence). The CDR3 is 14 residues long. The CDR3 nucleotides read TGTGCCAGCAGCTTAGCGCTGACAGGCTACGAGCAGTACTTC. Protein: CASSLALTGYEQYF.